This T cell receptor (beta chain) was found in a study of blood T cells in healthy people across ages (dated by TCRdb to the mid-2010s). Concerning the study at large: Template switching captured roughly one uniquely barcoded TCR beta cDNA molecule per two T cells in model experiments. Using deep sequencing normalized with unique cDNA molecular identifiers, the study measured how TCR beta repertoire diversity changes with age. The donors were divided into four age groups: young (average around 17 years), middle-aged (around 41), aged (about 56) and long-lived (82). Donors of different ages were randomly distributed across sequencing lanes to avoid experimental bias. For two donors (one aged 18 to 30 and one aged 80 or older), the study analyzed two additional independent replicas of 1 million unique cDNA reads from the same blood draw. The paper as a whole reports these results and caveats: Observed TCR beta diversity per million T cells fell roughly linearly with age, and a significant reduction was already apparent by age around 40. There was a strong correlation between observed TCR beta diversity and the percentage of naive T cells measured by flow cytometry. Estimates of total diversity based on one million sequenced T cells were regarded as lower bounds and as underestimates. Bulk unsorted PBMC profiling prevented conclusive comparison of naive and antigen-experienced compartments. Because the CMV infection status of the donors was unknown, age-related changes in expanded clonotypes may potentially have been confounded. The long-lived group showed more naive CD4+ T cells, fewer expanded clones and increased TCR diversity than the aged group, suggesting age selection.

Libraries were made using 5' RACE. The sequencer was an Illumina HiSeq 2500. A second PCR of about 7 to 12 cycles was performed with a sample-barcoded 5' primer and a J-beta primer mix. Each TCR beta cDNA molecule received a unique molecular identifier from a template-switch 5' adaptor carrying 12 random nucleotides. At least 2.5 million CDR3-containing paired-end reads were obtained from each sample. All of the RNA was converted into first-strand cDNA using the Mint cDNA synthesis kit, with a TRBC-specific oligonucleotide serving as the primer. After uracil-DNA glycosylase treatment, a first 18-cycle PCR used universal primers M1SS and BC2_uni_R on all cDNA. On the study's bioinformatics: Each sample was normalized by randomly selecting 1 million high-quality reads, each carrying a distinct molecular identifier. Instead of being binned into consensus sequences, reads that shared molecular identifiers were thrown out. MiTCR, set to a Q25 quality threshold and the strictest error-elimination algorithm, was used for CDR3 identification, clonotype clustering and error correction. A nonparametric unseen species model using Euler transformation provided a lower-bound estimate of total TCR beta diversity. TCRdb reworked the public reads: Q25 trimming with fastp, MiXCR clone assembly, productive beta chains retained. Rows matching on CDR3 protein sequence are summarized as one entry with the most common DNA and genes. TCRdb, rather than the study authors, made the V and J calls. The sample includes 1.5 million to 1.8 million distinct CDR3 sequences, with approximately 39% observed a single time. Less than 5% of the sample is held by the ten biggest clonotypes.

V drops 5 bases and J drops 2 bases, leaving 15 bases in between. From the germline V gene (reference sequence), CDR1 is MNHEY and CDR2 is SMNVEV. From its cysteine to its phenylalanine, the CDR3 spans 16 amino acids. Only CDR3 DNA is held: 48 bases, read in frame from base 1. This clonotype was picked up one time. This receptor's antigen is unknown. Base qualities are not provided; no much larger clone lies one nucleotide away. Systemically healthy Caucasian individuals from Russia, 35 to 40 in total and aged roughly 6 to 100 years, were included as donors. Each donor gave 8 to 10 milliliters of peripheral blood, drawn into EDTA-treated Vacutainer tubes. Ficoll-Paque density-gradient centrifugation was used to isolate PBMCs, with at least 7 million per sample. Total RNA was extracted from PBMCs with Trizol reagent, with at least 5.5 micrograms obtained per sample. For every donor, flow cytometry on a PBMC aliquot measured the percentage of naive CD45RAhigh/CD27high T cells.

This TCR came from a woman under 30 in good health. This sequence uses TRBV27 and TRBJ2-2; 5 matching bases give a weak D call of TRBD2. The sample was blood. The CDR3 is CASSLNSGLNTGELFF. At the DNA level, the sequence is TGTGCCAGCAGTCTAAACTCCGGACTTAACACCGGGGAGCTGTTTTTT.